What follows are 14 T cell receptor beta chains derived from one specimen sequenced in a study of beta chain features in type 1 diabetes. These receptors' targets are unknown. The sequenced template was cDNA made from the entire isolated RNA. TCRdb's table, derived via immunoSEQ multiplex PCR, lists solely in-frame clones and lacks some. This sample carries under 300,000 clones, under 20% of them seen once, and the ten largest clones take roughly 0.08%. The study's findings and limits: In all four CD4+ subsets, TCRB CDR3 length was significantly, moderately reduced in type 1 diabetes.

Input material: naive CD4+ T cells from blood. The receptors were gathered from a man aged 30 to 39 with type 1 diabetes.

This clone was seen a handful of times. V is TRBV7-9 and J is TRBJ1-1, with D perhaps TRBD1 (6 bases). The CDR3 is made up of 14 amino acids. Germline V gene lookup returns CDR1 SEHNR and CDR2 FQNEAQ (reference sequence). V lost 6 bases and J lost 6, with 17 bases in between. The CDR3 DNA follows: TGTGCCAGCAGGATCGGGGGCGTTAAACCTGAAGCTTTCTTT. Its protein product is CASRIGGVKPEAFF.

The rearrangement joins TRBV30 to TRBJ2-3; either TRBD1 or TRBD2 may supply D (5 bases each). The CDR3 length is 15 residues. Per the germline V gene, CDR1 is GTSNPN and CDR2 is SVGIG (reference sequence). Deletions cut 8 bases from V and 0 bases from J, with 18 bases between. CDR3 DNA sequence: TGTGCCACGTCTAATCGGGGCTATAGCACAGATACGCAGTATTTT. This gives the protein CATSNRGYSTDTQYF.

With respect to this clone: The identical CDR3 is also encoded by other nucleotide sequences in the sample. The rearrangement uses TRBV9 and TRBJ2-5, with 7 bases lining up with TRBD1. V was clipped by 2 bases and J by 3 bases; unmatched bases: 1. Looked up from germline, CDR1 is SGDLS and CDR2 is YYNGEE. The CDR3 is made up of 13 amino acids. In DNA form, the CDR3 reads TGTGCCAGCAGCGTCGGGACAGAAGAGACCCAGTACTTC. This gives the protein CASSVGTEETQYF. Complete variable domain (other parts from reference TRBV9 and TRBJ2-5): DSGVTQTPKHLITATGQRVTLRCSPRSGDLSVYWYQQSLDQGLQFLIQYYNGEERAKGNILERFSAQQFPDLHSELNLSSLELGDSALYFCASSVGTEETQYFGPGTRLLVL.

This clone was counted a few times. The sample contains more than one DNA sequence encoding this CDR3. This chain joins TRBV29-1 and TRBJ2-5; D remains unclear. CDR3 length: 10 residues. The V gene's germline CDR1 is SQVTM and CDR2 ANQGSEA. The V end lost 2 bases, the J end lost 5 bases, and 3 bases lay between the germline ends. CDR3 sequence (DNA): TGCAGCGTTGAAAGGGAGACCCAGTACTTC. It is translated as CSVERETQYF. The full variable domain, its missing parts supplied by reference TRBV29-1 and TRBJ2-5, is SAVISQKPSRDICQRGTSLTIQCQVDSQVTMMFWYRQQPGQSLTLIATANQGSEATYESGFVIDKFPISRPNLTFSTLTVSNMSPEDSSIYLCSVERETQYFGPGTRLLVL.

V and J are TRBV18 and TRBJ2-1; 9 bases match TRBD2. The CDR3 covers 16 residues. V shed 3 bases, J shed 2 bases, and the junction held 5 bases outside the gene matches. CDR1 is KGHSH and CDR2 is LQKENI in the germline V gene. For the CDR3, the DNA is TGTGCCAGCTCACCTCCGGGACTAGCTGCCTACAATGAGCAGTTCTTC. Its translation: CASSPPGLAAYNEQFF.

This clone has a handful of counts. V usage is TRBV4-1 and J usage is TRBJ2-4; TRBD1 aligns across 9 bases. CDR1 and CDR2 (germline): MGHRA, YSYEKL. The V and J ends lost 2 bases and 6 bases, in that order; junction bases with no gene match: 14. The CDR3 is 18 residues long. The CDR3 bases are TGCGCCAGCAGCCAACGGCTACGCCCGGGACAGGGAGGAAACATTCAGTACTTC. Protein: CASSQRLRPGQGGNIQYF.

The chain couples TRBV7-9 to TRBJ2-7, with 8 bases aligning to TRBD1. The CDR3 sequence is 14 residues long. V lost 5 bases to trimming and J lost 5 bases; unmatched junction nucleotides: 8. Germline V gene lookup returns CDR1 SEHNR and CDR2 FQNEAQ (reference sequence). CDR3 coding DNA: TGTGCCAGCAGCCCTTGGACAGGGAGTAACGAGCAGTACTTC. This translates into CASSPWTGSNEQYF.

This clone was seen once. V usage is TRBV18 and J usage is TRBJ2-1, with 9 bases aligning to TRBD2. The CDR3 has 15 amino acids. Trimming cost V 6 bases and J 7 bases; bases outside gene matches: 10. The germline V gene has CDR1 KGHSH and CDR2 LQKENI. In DNA form, the CDR3 reads TGTGCCAGCTCGCCTATAGCGGGGGTACAGAATGAGCAGTTCTTC. It codes for CASSPIAGVQNEQFF.

This clone was detected only a few times. The chain recombines TRBV30 with TRBJ2-1; 9 positions match TRBD1. The CDR3 loop spans 13 amino acids. Germline V CDR1 and CDR2: GTSNPN, SVGIG (reference sequence). CDR3 bases: TGTGCTTCAGCGACAGGGGGTGACAATGAGCAGTTCTTC. Its protein is CASATGGDNEQFF. The variable domain in full, with the rest retrieved from reference TRBV30 and TRBJ2-1, is SQTIHQWPATLVQPVGSPLSLECTVEGTSNPNLYWYRQAAGRGLQLLFYSVGIGQISSEVPQNLSASRPQDRQFILSSKKLLLSDSGFYLCASATGGDNEQFFGPGTRLTVL.

This clone was seen a few times. This CDR3 is also generated by other DNA sequences in the sample. V and J are TRBV7-2 and TRBJ2-3; D not certain. Germline lookup yields CDR1 SGHTA and CDR2 FQGNSA. Trimming removed 0 bases from V and 4 bases from J, with 2 bases in between. CDR3 size: 12 residues. The CDR3 region is CASSLASDTQYF. The CDR3 DNA reads TGTGCCAGCAGCTTAGCGTCAGATACGCAGTATTTT.

The genes are TRBV29-1 and TRBJ2-3; D assignment may be TRBD1 or TRBD2 (5 bases each). This CDR3 is 12 amino acids long. Germline V lookup: CDR1 SQVTM, CDR2 ANQGSEA. With 3 bases removed from V and 6 bases from J, the gap between germline ends came to 10 bases. The chain's CDR3 is CSVEGVRDTQYF. The CDR3 coding sequence is TGCAGCGTTGAGGGGGTAAGGGATACGCAGTATTTT.

The J gene is TRBJ2-7, the V gene TRBV21-1. TRBV21-1 is a listed pseudogene. The CDR3 is 14 amino acids. The CDR3 DNA follows: TGTGCCAGCATCATGCAGCAGCCCCGAGACGAGCAGTACTTC. As protein: CASIMQQPRDEQYF.

This clone was observed a handful of times. This chain connects TRBV6-5 to TRBJ1-1, with TRBD1 matching over 7 bases. The germline CDR1 and CDR2 sequences are MNHEY and SVGAGI. V lost 6 bases and J lost 5; bases outside the gene matches: 6. This CDR3 has 13 amino acids. In DNA, the CDR3 is TGTGCCAGCAGCCCGACAGGGCGGACTGAAGCTTTCTTT. It is translated as CASSPTGRTEAFF.

There are a few counts of this clone. The genes are TRBV29-1 and TRBJ2-3; D possibly corresponds to TRBD2 (5 bases). The CDR3 spans 14 residues. Germline V gives CDR1 SQVTM, CDR2 ANQGSEA. The V end was cut by 7 bases, the J end by 6 bases, with 20 bases between. The CDR3 loop is CSGTFYHIDDTQYF. CDR3 in DNA: TGCAGCGGGACTTTTTATCACATTGATGATACGCAGTATTTT.